Included here is one TCR beta chain sequence, with context. Documented treatment: approximately 18 received Ad26.COV2.S at low or high dose, single or two shots; 5 received placebo; per-sample allocation not given. Day 63 after the first vaccine or placebo injection was the time point for sampling. The V gene's germline CDR1 is SGHKS and CDR2 YYEKEE (reference sequence). The CDR3 runs 14 residues. J was trimmed by 2 bases and V by 5 bases; bases with no gene match: 6. This entry belongs to a study of Ad26.COV2.S vaccination and SARS-CoV-2 variants. Generated by immunoSEQ multiplex PCR, the TCRdb table keeps only in-frame clones and is missing some. The repertoire has a few hundred thousand clones, about 91% of them found once; the top ten carry 1.5% to 2%.

This TCR was sampled from a person aged 18-60 years who received the Ad26.COV2.S COVID-19 vaccine or a placebo. The chain joins TRBV5-5 to TRBJ2-5; TRBD2 agrees at 7 bases. The source was peripheral blood, collected in a trial of Ad26.COV2.S vaccine versus placebo. CDR3 region: CASSELATQETQYF. The CDR3, as DNA: TGTGCCAGCAGTGAACTAGCGACACAAGAGACCCAGTACTTC.